This T cell receptor beta chain was recorded in a study of blood T cell repertoires in COVID-19. Background on the study: COVID-19 samples collected from the United States, Italy and Spain covered acute and convalescent phases.

The CDR3 has 14 amino acids. Germline loops: CDR1 SGHAT, CDR2 FQNNGV. The V and J ends lost 5 bases and 5 bases, in that order; junction bases with no gene match: 8. Original processing notes: Reference gene primer amplification gave nucleated cell count estimates. Only in-frame clones appear in the TCRdb table, and some are missing; sequencing was by immunoSEQ multiplex PCR. Clone size and V and J calls were adopted from that table, with D and trimming inferred from the DNA. This table has 200,000 or so clones, approximately 83% appearing once. Membership in each cohort depended on participant-reported clinical history. Cohort 3 recovered donors had two negative PCRs, clearance, or symptom resolution.

The chain is built from TRBV11-2 and TRBJ2-7; 8 nucleotides agree with TRBD1. This sequence originates from a man aged 40-50 years who had recovered from COVID-19. The sample comprised PBMCs or T cells enriched from blood (not recorded which). The CDR3 loop is CASSLRTGKNEQYF. CDR3 nucleotide sequence: TGTGCCAGCAGCCTCCGGACAGGGAAGAACGAGCAGTACTTC.